The next 19 T cell receptor beta chains were all read from a single sample in a study of shared clonotypes between healthy human individuals. Here immunoSEQ multiplex PCR was the method, and the copy in TCRdb shows in-frame clones only, minus some. The sample carries around 980,000 clones, 70% to 80% recorded once. Sequencing was performed on memory CD4+ T cells from PBMCs. The subset was: CD45RA-negative fraction. Receptor source: a man between 18 and 35 years old in good health. Some clones in this sample may be carry-over from other donors' samples.

This rearrangement joins TRBV30 to TRBJ1-2; 8 nucleotides line up with TRBD1. CDR1 is GTSNPN and CDR2 is SVGIG in the germline V gene (reference sequence). J gave up 5 bases and V 2 bases, and 10 bases lay outside the gene matches. CDR3 length: 15 residues. CDR3 amino acids: CAWSKSGGEMYGYTF. The CDR3 DNA is TGTGCCTGGAGTAAGTCAGGGGGCGAAATGTATGGCTACACCTTC.

DNA of the CDR3: TGTGCCATCAGTACACTTATGAACACCGGGGAGCTGTTTTTT. Translated, it gives CAISTLMNTGELFF. This chain uses TRBV10-3 with TRBJ2-2; no clear D. Germline-derived CDR1 and CDR2 are ENHRY and SYGVKD. The V and J ends lost 5 bases and 1 base respectively, with 8 bases between them. This CDR3 contains 14 residues.

The chain joins TRBV7-3 to TRBJ2-6, with TRBD1 matching 8 bases. CDR1 and CDR2 (germline): SGHTA, FQGTGA. This CDR3 contains 18 residues. The trim removed 3 bases at V and 0 bases at J, leaving 7 bases unmatched. The CDR3 DNA reads as TGTGCCAGCAGCTTCGGACAGGGCCTTTCCTCTGGGGCCAACGTCCTGACTTTC. Translation: CASSFGQGLSSGANVLTF.

V usage is TRBV7-3 and J usage is TRBJ2-5; TRBD1 might be the D (5 bases). This CDR3 has 13 residues. Germline-derived CDR1 and CDR2 are SGHTA and FQGTGA. V was cut by 4 bases and J by 3 bases, with 9 bases left in between. As DNA, the CDR3 is TGTGCCAGCAGCTCAGGCAGGGAAGAGACCCAGTACTTC. It codes for CASSSGREETQYF.

The chain links TRBV11-3 to TRBJ2-5; TRBD2 agrees at 12 bases. Germline lookup yields CDR1 SGHNT and CDR2 YENEEA. The CDR3 has 13 residues. V was clipped by 5 bases and J by 7 bases; unmatched bases: 2. The CDR3 spells CASSPSGRGTQYF. The DNA of the CDR3 is TGTGCCAGCAGCCCTAGCGGGAGGGGGACCCAGTACTTC. Based on the CDR3 plus reference TRBV11-3 and TRBJ2-5, the full variable domain is EAGVVQSPRYKIIEKKQPVAFWCNPISGHNTLYWYLQNLGQGPELLIRYENEEAVDDSQLPKDRFSAERLKGVDSTLKIQPAELGDSAVYLCASSPSGRGTQYFGPGTRLLVL.

This chain uses TRBV27 with TRBJ2-7; possibly TRBD1 or TRBD2 for D (5 bases each). The V end was cut by 1 base, the J end by 2 bases, with 21 bases between. Germline CDR1 reads MNHEY; CDR2 reads SMNVEV (reference sequence). CDR3 length equals 18 residues. CDR3 protein: CASSLFVRDAKGPYEQYF. Here the CDR3 DNA reads TGTGCCAGCAGTTTATTTGTGAGGGACGCCAAAGGGCCCTACGAGCAGTACTTC.

CDR3 in amino acids: CARSLAKEDRGQETQYF. CDR3 in DNA: TGTGCCAGAAGCTTGGCGAAGGAGGACAGGGGACAAGAGACCCAGTACTTC. J is TRBJ2-5 and V is TRBV5-3, with 9 nucleotides matching TRBD1. TRBV5-3 is an ORF for which the function is uncertain. Germline trimming cut 0 bases from V and 2 bases from J; bases unmatched to any gene: 8. The CDR3 consists of 17 residues.

The rearrangement joins TRBV7-9 to TRBJ2-5, with 11 bases fitting TRBD2. The CDR3 has 16 amino acids. After removal of 1 base from V and 2 bases from J, the junction contained 3 bases not matched to a gene. Germline CDR1 reads SEHNR; CDR2 reads FQNEAQ (reference sequence). This chain's CDR3 is CASSLGTSGWQETQYF. The CDR3 DNA sequence: TGTGCCAGCAGCTTAGGGACTAGCGGGTGGCAAGAGACCCAGTACTTC.

The chain couples TRBV28 to TRBJ2-7; perhaps TRBD1 as D (5 bases). V lost 5 bases to trimming and J lost 4 bases, with 18 bases between them. Germline-derived CDR1 and CDR2 are MDHEN and SYDVKM. The CDR3 contains 15 residues. CDR3 region: CASSPSRALGYEQYF. CDR3 in DNA: TGTGCCAGCAGTCCCTCCAGGGCCCTGGGGTACGAGCAGTACTTC.

This chain uses TRBV18 with TRBJ2-7, with 9 bases matching TRBD1. The CDR3 runs 17 residues. With V trimmed by 3 bases and J by 3 bases, 12 bases remained unmatched. Germline V CDR1 and CDR2: KGHSH, LQKENI. This CDR3 reads CASSPSPGQGSHYEQYF. The CDR3 DNA is TGTGCCAGCTCACCCTCACCGGGACAGGGAAGCCACTACGAGCAGTACTTC.

This clone was counted a few times. This chain joins TRBV30 and TRBJ2-7, with 9 bases identical to TRBD1. V was pared by 8 bases and J by 6 bases, with 26 bases of the junction left unmatched. The CDR3 covers 18 residues. CDR1 is GTSNPN, CDR2 SVGIG, per germline (reference sequence). The CDR3 DNA is TGTGCCAGCCTGGGAGGGGTTTCCGGGACAGGGAATCGTGGCGAGCAGTACTTC. This encodes CASLGGVSGTGNRGEQYF.

The chain couples TRBV5-1 to TRBJ2-7, with 14 bases matching TRBD2. Germline lookup yields CDR1 SGHRS and CDR2 YFSETQ. Germline trimming cut 4 bases from V and 6 bases from J; bases unmatched to any gene: 9. CDR3 length: 16 amino acids. CDR3 in DNA: TGCGCCAGCAGCAGGGGGACTAGCGGGAGCCAGAGCGAGCAGTACTTC. Protein product: CASSRGTSGSQSEQYF.

This clone was counted a few times. DNA of the CDR3: TGTGCCTGGAGTGTAGGGGGCCCTGAAGCTTTCTTT. Translating gives CAWSVGGPEAFF. The chain joins TRBV30 to TRBJ1-1, with 7 bases identical to TRBD1. The CDR3 spans 12 residues. Germline assignment: CDR1 GTSNPN and CDR2 SVGIG (reference sequence). After removal of 0 bases from V and 6 bases from J, the junction contained 1 base not matched to a gene.

The chain has TRBV5-1 and TRBJ2-1; D perhaps matches TRBD1 (5 bases). Looked up from germline, CDR1 is SGHRS and CDR2 is YFSETQ. The CDR3 loop spans 15 amino acids. V was cut by 0 bases and J by 6 bases, with 13 bases left in between. In nucleotides, the CDR3 is TGCGCCAGCAGCTTGGCAGTGACAGAATCCAATGAGCAGTTCTTC. It encodes CASSLAVTESNEQFF.

The V gene is TRBV25-1, the J gene TRBJ2-7; 7 positions match TRBD2. The germline V gene has CDR1 MGHDK and CDR2 SYGVNS. The V gene end was trimmed by 0 bases and the J gene end by 3 bases; junction bases not matched to a gene: 5. The CDR3 has 15 residues. In DNA, the CDR3 is TGTGCCAGCAGTGAATATATGGGGGGGAACTACGAGCAGTACTTC. As protein: CASSEYMGGNYEQYF.

The J gene is TRBJ1-2, the V gene TRBV5-1, with 7 bases that match TRBD1. The CDR3 totals 14 residues. V gave up 3 bases and J gave up 8 bases; unmatched junction bases: 10. Germline values: CDR1 SGHRS, CDR2 YFSETQ. CDR3 sequence reads: CASSSLDRVRGYTF. CDR3 in DNA: TGCGCCAGCAGCTCGCTCGACAGGGTGCGGGGCTACACCTTC.

V gene TRBV28 combines with J gene TRBJ1-4; the match to TRBD1 covers 11 bases. Trimming cost V 6 bases and J 7 bases; bases outside gene matches: 7. CDR3 length: 15 amino acids. Germline V lookup: CDR1 MDHEN, CDR2 SYDVKM. The CDR3 DNA follows: TGTGCCAGCAGCCGGACAGGGGGCAAGTTTGAAAAACTGTTTTTT. Its translation: CASSRTGGKFEKLFF.

This chain connects TRBV29-1 to TRBJ1-5, with D maybe TRBD1 (6 bases). Germline V lookup: CDR1 SQVTM, CDR2 ANQGSEA. The V end was cut by 7 bases, the J end by 7 bases, with 17 bases between. The CDR3 sequence is 13 residues long. CDR3 sequence: CSARTDPTQPQHF. DNA of the CDR3: TGCAGCGCAAGGACAGATCCTACCCAGCCCCAGCATTTT.

On this clone itself: At one end the junction does not follow the germline gene, possibly because of a read error. CDR3 sequence: CASSPQQGPKTF. CDR3 DNA sequence: TGTGCCAGCAGTCCCCAACAGGGCCCTAAAACTTTT. This chain links TRBV27 with TRBJ1-1, with D possibly matching TRBD1 (6 bases). The CDR3 spans 12 residues. Germline lookup yields CDR1 MNHEY and CDR2 SMNVEV (reference sequence).